This T cell receptor beta chain was sequenced in a study of Ad26.COV2.S vaccination and SARS-CoV-2 variants. Study results and limitations: Breadth of non-spike TCRs did not differ between vaccinees and placebo recipients. Post-vaccination spike-specific CD8+ and CD4+ T cell responses reportedly had substantial breadth.

About this clone itself: What it binds is not known.

Germline lookup yields CDR1 LNHDA and CDR2 SQIVND (reference sequence). CDR3 length: 19 amino acids. Trimming took off 0 bases at V and 3 bases at J, with 18 bases between the two ends. TCRdb's table, derived via immunoSEQ multiplex PCR, lists solely in-frame clones and lacks some. This sample carries roughly 380,000 clones, around 90% of them seen once, and the ten largest clones take roughly 3.9%. The sequencing here drew on peripheral blood, taken after recovery from COVID-19. This receptor was identified in a human donor who had recovered from COVID-19. The genes are TRBV19 and TRBJ2-6; possible D gene TRBD2, 5 bases. Written as DNA, the CDR3 is TGTGCCAGTAGTATAGATCCCCCGGGTAGGACTGGTGGGGCCAACGTCCTGACTTTC. The encoded protein is CASSIDPPGRTGGANVLTF.